This TCR beta chain was identified in a study of T cell clonotyping in hematopoietic cell transplantation. Study conclusions and caveats: Recipient TCR diversity dropped after transplant; expanded clonotypes rose from day 30 to 180. Few recipient clonotypes overlapped donors; over 95% were de novo at given depth.

Notes on this clone: What it recognizes is unknown. Other nucleotide sequences in the sample specify the same CDR3.

With V trimmed by 3 bases and J by 4 bases, 5 bases remained unmatched. Germline V gene data show CDR1 as SQVTM and CDR2 as ANQGSEA. The CDR3 runs to 14 residues. Profiling relied on immunoSEQ multiplex PCR, and the TCRdb table lists in-frame clones only, not all of them. The sample yields 7,000 to 9,000 clones, about 87% seen once. The receptor comes from a male patient aged 50 to 60 who had an allogeneic stem cell transplant from a related donor, so the T cells may come from the graft donor. Some clones in this sample may be carry-over from other donors' samples. This material consisted of PBMCs, taken 100 days after allogeneic stem cell transplant. V is TRBV29-1 and J is TRBJ2-3, with 9 bases aligning to TRBD1. The CDR3 sequence is CSVDPGQGSDTQYF. CDR3 DNA sequence: TGCAGCGTTGACCCGGGACAGGGCTCAGATACGCAGTATTTT.